This T cell receptor beta chain was sequenced during a study of identical twins. This clonotype was counted a few times. TCRdb reprocessed the 5' RACE reads via MiXCR and lists one record per CDR3 protein. The table includes some 440,000 distinct CDR3 sequences, 20% to 30% detected once. V lost 4 bases and J lost 4; bases outside the gene matches: 5. CDR1 and CDR2 from the germline V gene are MGHDK and SYGVNS. The CDR3 runs 15 residues. This sample also appeared in a second study, on T cells expressing NK-cell markers.

The rearrangement uses TRBV25-1 and TRBJ2-7; 12 nucleotides agree with TRBD2. This clonotype originated in a woman aged 18 to 35 in good health. The specimen was CD4+ T cells sorted from blood. CDR3 nucleotides: TGTGCCAGCAGTGGCCTAGCGGGGGGGCGGTACGAGCAGTACTTC. Translated: CASSGLAGGRYEQYF.